These T cell receptor beta chains were read from a single sample in a study of blood T cells in healthy people across ages. TCRdb re-called the 5' RACE reads through MiXCR, storing one row per CDR3 protein. Found here are under 800,000 distinct CDR3 sequences, approximately 43% of them singletons; the top ten hold 20% to 25%. Sequencing used blood. These receptors originate from a woman in her sixties in good health. CDR3s include the opening cysteine and the closing phenylalanine or tryptophan. The D gene is left open where the match is weak. Clone size is shown for a subset of rows, as once, few, many or a class of expanded clone.

>11|-|TRBJ2-3|-|TRBV7-9
CASSERDTQYF
TGTGCCAGCAGTGAGAGAGATACGCAGTATTTT
>17|-|TRBJ1-5|-|TRBV27
CARNGVSKRSGNQPQHF
TGTGCCAGAAACGGGGTCTCTAAAAGGTCGGGCAATCAGCCCCAGCATTTT
>20|TRBD2|TRBJ2-5|-|TRBV9
CASSVEGRLAGGLKKETQYF
TGTGCCAGCAGCGTAGAGGGGAGACTAGCGGGGGGCCTTAAAAAAGAGACCCAGTACTTC
>17|TRBD2|TRBJ2-5|-|TRBV9
CASSERGLAGAQETQYF
TGTGCCAGCAGCGAGAGGGGTCTGGCGGGAGCGCAAGAGACCCAGTACTTC
>13|-|TRBJ2-7|few|TRBV3-1
CASSPMAAYEQYF
TGTGCCAGCAGCCCTATGGCGGCCTACGAGCAGTACTTC
>14|TRBD1|TRBJ1-4|few|TRBV12-3/TRBV12-4
CASTRDRGGEKLFF
TGTGCCAGCACTCGAGACAGGGGTGGAGAAAAACTGTTTTTT
>16|-|TRBJ2-7|-|TRBV6-1
CASSEVGLQGTYEQYF
TGTGCCAGCAGTGAAGTGGGACTGCAAGGGACCTACGAGCAGTACTTC
>18|-|TRBJ2-7|once|TRBV6-5
CASSYSIGGRARSYEQYF
TGTGCCAGCAGTTACTCGATAGGTGGTAGGGCTCGGTCCTACGAGCAGTACTTC
>16|-|TRBJ2-5|once|TRBV10-2
CASSESLGPGAGTQYF
TGCGCCAGCAGTGAGTCGCTCGGCCCCGGGGCGGGGACCCAGTACTTC
>15|-|TRBJ2-7|few|TRBV7-9
CASSLSGQAGGEQYF
TGTGCCAGCTCCCTCTCGGGGCAAGCTGGCGGCGAGCAGTACTTC
>16|-|TRBJ1-4|-|TRBV20-1
CSARDRTFATNEKLFF
TGCAGTGCTAGAGATAGGACATTTGCAACTAATGAAAAACTGTTTTTT
>14|-|TRBJ2-3|few|TRBV25-1
CASSELGGTDTQYF
TGTGCCAGCAGTGAATTAGGCGGGACAGATACGCAGTATTTT
>17|-|TRBJ2-5|-|TRBV7-9
CASSLALSRDTEETQYF
TGTGCCAGCAGCTTAGCGCTTTCCCGGGACACCGAAGAGACCCAGTACTTC
>14|-|TRBJ1-2|few|TRBV6-6
CASSYDGPRDGYTF
TGTGCCAGCAGTTACGACGGTCCCCGGGATGGCTACACCTTC
>15|TRBD2|TRBJ2-7|-|TRBV4-3
CASSHGLAGRDEQYF
TGCGCCAGCAGCCATGGACTAGCGGGTCGTGATGAGCAGTACTTC
>14|-|TRBJ1-2|-|TRBV20-1
CSARGAGQNYGYTF
TGCAGTGCTAGAGGGGCCGGCCAGAACTATGGCTACACCTTC
>14|TRBD1|TRBJ2-1|few|TRBV12-3/TRBV12-4
CASSRGTGFRGSFF
TGTGCCAGCAGTAGGGGGACAGGTTTCCGAGGATCGTTCTTC
>14|-|TRBJ1-2|-|TRBV7-2
CASSLEQSNYGYTF
TGTGCCAGCAGCTTAGAACAGAGTAACTATGGCTACACCTTC
>13|-|TRBJ1-1|-|TRBV7-9
CASSFRGGTEAFF
TGTGCCAGCAGCTTTCGAGGGGGCACTGAAGCTTTCTTT
>20|TRBD2|TRBJ2-1|-|TRBV20-1
CSARDHMGLAGRSSYNEQFF
TGCAGTGCTAGAGATCATATGGGACTAGCGGGAAGGAGCTCCTACAATGAGCAGTTCTTC